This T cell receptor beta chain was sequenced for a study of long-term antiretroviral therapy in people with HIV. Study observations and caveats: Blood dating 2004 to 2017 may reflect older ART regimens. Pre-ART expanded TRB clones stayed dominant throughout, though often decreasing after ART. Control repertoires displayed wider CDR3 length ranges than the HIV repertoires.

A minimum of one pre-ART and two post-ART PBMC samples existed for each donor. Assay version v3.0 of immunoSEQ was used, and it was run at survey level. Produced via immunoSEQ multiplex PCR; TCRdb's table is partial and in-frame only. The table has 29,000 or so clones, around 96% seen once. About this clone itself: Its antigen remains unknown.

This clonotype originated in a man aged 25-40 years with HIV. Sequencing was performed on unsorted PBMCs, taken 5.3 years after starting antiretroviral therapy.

The CDR3 nucleotides read TGTGCCAGCAGCTTCCTAGCGGGAGGGTCAGAGACCCAGTACTTC. It is translated as CASSFLAGGSETQYF. The chain combines TRBV6-5 with TRBJ2-5; 12 nucleotides line up with TRBD2. This CDR3 is built from 15 residues. Germline V lookup: CDR1 MNHEY, CDR2 SVGAGI. After removal of 6 bases from V and 4 bases from J, the junction contained 6 bases not matched to a gene.